This T cell receptor beta chain was observed in a study of blood T cell repertoires in COVID-19. TCRdb keeps only in-frame clones here, not all; method: immunoSEQ multiplex PCR. This sample carries around 230,000 clones, roughly 90% of them seen once, and the ten largest clones take 3.5% to 4.5%. This clone has only one observation. V shed 7 bases and J 2 bases; nucleotides not matched to a gene: 3. Looked up from germline, CDR1 is SNHLY and CDR2 is FYNNEI. This CDR3 contains 14 residues. This clonotype was sampled from a woman aged 40 to 50 with acute COVID-19. This rearrangement joins TRBV2 to TRBJ1-2; TRBD1 agrees at 11 bases. The material sequenced was PBMCs or T cells enriched from blood (not recorded which). Written as DNA, the CDR3 is TGTGCCAGCATGCGGGACAGGGGGAACTATGGCTACACCTTC. Translating it yields CASMRDRGNYGYTF.